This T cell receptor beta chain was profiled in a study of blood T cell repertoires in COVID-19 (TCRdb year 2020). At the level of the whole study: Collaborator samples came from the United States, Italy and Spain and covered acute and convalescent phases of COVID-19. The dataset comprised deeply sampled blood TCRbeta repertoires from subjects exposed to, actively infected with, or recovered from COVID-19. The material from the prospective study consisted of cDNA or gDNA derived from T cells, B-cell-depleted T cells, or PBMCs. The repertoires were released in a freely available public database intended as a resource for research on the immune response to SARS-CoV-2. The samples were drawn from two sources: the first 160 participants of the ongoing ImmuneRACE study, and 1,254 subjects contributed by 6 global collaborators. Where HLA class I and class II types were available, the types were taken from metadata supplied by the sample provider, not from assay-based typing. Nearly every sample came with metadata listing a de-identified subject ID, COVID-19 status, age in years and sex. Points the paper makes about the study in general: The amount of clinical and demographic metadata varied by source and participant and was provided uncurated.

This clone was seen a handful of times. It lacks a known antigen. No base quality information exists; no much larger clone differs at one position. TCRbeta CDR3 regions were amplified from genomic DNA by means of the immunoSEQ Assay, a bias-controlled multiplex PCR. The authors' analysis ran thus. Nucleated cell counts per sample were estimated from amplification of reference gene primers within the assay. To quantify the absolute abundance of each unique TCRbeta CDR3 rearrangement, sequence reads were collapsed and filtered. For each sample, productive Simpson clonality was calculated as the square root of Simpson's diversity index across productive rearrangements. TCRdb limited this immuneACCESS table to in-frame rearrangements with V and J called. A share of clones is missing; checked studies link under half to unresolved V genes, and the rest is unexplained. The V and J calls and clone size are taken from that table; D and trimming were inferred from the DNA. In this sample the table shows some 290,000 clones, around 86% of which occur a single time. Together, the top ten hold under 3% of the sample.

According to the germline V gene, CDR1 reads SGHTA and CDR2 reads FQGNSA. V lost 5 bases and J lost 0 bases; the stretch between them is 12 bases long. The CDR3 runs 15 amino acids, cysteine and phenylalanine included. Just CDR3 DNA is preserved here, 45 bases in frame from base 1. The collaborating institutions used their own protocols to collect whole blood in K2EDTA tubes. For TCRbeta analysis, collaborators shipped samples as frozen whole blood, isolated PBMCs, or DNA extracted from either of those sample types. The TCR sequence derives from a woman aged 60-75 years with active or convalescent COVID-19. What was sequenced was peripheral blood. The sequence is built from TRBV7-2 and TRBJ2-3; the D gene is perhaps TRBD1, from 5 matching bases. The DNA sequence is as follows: TGTGCCAGCAGCCTCGTATGGACAAGCACAGATACGCAGTATTTT. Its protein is CASSLVWTSTDTQYF.